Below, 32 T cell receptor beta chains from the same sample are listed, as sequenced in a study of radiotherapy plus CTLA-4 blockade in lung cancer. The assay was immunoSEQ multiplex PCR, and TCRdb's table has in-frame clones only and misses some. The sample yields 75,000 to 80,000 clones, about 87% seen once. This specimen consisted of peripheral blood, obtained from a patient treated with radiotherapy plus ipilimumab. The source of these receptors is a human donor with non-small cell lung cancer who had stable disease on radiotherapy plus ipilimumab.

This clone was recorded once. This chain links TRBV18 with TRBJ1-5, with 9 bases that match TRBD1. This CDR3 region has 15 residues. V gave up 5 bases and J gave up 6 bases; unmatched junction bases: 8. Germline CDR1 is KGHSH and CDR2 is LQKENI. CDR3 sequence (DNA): TGTGCCAGCTCAGCTAACAGGGGGCAGAGTCAGCCCCAGCATTTT. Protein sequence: CASSANRGQSQPQHF. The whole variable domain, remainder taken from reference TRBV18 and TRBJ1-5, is NAGVMQNPRHLVRRRGQEARLRCSPMKGHSHVYWYRQLPEEGLKFMVYLQKENIIDESGMPKERFSAEFPKEGPSILRIQQVVRGDSAAYFCASSANRGQSQPQHFGDGTRLSIL.

DNA of the CDR3: TGTGCCAGCAGTGCCTCAGCGGGAGACCCCTACAATGAGCAGTTCTTC. Protein sequence: CASSASAGDPYNEQFF. The chain employs TRBV6-1 and TRBJ2-1, with 8 bases fitting TRBD2. The V gene end was trimmed by 4 bases and the J gene end by 2 bases; junction bases not matched to a gene: 7. This CDR3 has 16 residues. The germline CDR1 and CDR2 sequences are MNHNS and SASEGT.

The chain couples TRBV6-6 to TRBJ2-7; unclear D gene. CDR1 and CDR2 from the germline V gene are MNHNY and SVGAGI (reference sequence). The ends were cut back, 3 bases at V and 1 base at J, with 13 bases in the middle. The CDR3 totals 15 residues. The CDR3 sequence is CASSYMYPPSYEQYF. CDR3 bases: TGTGCCAGCAGTTATATGTACCCTCCGTCCTACGAGCAGTACTTC.

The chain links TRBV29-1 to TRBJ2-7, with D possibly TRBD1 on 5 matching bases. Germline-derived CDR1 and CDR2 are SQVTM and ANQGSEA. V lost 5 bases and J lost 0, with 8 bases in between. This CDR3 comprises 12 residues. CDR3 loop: CSVSGSSYEQYF. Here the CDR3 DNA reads TGCAGCGTTTCAGGGTCCTCCTACGAGCAGTACTTC.

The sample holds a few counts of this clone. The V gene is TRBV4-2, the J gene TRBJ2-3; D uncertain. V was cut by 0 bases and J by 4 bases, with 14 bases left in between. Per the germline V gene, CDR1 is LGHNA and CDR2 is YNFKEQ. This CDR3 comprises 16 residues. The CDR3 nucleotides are TGTGCCAGCAGCCAAGAGCTGCTGGGCAGCCCAGATACGCAGTATTTT. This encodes CASSQELLGSPDTQYF.

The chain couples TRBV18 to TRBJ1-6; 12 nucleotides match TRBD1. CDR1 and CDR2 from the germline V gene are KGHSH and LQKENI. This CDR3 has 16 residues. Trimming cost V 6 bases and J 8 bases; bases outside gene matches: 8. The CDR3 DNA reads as TGTGCCAGCTCGTCCGGGACAGGGGGCCCCGATTCACCCCTCCACTTT. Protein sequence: CASSSGTGGPDSPLHF.

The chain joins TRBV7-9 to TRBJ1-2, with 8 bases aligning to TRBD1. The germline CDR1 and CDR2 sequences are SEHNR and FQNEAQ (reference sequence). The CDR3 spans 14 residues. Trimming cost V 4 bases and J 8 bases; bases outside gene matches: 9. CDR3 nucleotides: TGTGCCAGCAGCTCTCTACAGGGGGAACCGGGCTACACCTTC. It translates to CASSSLQGEPGYTF.

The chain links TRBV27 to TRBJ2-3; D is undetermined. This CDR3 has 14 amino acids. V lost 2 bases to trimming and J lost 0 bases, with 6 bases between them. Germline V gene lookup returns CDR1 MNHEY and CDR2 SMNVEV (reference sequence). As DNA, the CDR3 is TGTGCCAGCAGTTTACAGACTAGCACAGATACGCAGTATTTT. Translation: CASSLQTSTDTQYF.

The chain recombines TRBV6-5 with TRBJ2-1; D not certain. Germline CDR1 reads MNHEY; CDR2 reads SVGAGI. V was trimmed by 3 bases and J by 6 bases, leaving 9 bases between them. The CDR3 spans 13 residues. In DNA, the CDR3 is TGTGCCAGCAGTTATGCAGTCATCAATGAGCAGTTCTTC. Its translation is CASSYAVINEQFF.

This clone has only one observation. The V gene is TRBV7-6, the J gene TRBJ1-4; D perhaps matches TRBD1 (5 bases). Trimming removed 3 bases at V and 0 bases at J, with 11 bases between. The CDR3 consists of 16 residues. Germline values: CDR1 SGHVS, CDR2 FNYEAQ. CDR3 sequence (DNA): TGTGCCAGCAGCTTGCAGGGTAGAGCAACTAATGAAAAACTGTTTTTT. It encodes CASSLQGRATNEKLFF.

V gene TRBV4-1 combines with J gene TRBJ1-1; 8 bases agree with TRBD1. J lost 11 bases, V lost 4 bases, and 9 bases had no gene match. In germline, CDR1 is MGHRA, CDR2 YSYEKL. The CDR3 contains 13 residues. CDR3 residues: CASSPPGGYSAFF. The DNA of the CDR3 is TGCGCCAGCAGCCCCCCAGGGGGCTACTCTGCTTTCTTT.

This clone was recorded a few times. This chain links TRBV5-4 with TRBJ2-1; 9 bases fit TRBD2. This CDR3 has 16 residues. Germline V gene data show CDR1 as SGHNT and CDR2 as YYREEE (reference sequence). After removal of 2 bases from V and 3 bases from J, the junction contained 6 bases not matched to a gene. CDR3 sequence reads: CASSLQRGVLYNEQFF. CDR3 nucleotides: TGTGCCAGCAGCTTACAGCGGGGGGTCCTCTACAATGAGCAGTTCTTC. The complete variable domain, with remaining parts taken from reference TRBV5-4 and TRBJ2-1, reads ETGVTQSPTHLIKTRGQQVTLRCSSQSGHNTVSWYQQALGQGPQFIFQYYREEENGRGNFPPRFSGLQFPNYSSELNVNALELDDSALYLCASSLQRGVLYNEQFFGPGTRLTVL.

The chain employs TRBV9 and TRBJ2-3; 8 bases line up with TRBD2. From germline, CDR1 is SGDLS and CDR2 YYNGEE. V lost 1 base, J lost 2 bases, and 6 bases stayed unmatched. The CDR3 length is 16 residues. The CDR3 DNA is TGTGCCAGCAGCGTACGACTAGCGCTAACCACAGATACGCAGTATTTT. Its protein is CASSVRLALTTDTQYF.

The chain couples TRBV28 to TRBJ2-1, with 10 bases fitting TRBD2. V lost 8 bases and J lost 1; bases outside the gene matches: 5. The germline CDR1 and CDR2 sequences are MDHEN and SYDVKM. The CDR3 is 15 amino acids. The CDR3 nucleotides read TGTGCCAGCGGGTTAGCGGGGGGTTCCTACAATGAGCAGTTCTTC. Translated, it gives CASGLAGGSYNEQFF.

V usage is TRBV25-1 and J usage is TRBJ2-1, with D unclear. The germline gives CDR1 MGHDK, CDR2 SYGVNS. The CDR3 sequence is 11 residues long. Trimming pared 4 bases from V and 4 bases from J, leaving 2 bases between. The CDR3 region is CASSGYNEQFF. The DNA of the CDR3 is TGTGCCAGCAGTGGTTACAATGAGCAGTTCTTC.

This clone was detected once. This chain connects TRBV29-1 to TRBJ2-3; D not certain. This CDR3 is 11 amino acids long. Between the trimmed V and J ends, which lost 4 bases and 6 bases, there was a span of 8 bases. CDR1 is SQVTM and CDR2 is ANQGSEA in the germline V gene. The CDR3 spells CSVVQVDTQYF. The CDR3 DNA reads TGCAGCGTTGTTCAGGTTGATACGCAGTATTTT.

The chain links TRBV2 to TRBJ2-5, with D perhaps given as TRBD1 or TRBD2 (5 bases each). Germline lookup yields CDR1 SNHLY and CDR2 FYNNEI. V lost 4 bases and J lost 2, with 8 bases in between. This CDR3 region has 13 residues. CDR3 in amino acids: CASSGDGQETQYF. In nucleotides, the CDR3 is TGTGCCAGCAGTGGGGACGGACAAGAGACCCAGTACTTC.

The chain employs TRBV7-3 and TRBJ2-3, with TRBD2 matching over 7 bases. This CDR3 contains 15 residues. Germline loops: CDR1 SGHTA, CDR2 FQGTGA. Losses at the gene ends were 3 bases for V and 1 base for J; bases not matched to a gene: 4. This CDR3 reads CASSFSSGGTDTQYF. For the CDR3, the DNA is TGTGCCAGCAGCTTTTCCAGCGGGGGCACAGATACGCAGTATTTT.

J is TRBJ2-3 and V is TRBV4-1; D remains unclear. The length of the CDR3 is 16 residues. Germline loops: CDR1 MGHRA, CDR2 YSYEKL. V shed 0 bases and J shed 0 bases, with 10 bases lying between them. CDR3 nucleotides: TGCGCCAGCAGCCAAGATATGGCGGTTAGCACAGATACGCAGTATTTT. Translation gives CASSQDMAVSTDTQYF.

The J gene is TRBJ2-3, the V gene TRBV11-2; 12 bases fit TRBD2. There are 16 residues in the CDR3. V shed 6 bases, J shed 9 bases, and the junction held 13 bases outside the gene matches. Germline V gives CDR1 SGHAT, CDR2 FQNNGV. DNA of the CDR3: TGTGCCAGCAGTTTCGATCTAGCGGGGGGGCAGCGGACGCAGTATTTT. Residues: CASSFDLAGGQRTQYF.

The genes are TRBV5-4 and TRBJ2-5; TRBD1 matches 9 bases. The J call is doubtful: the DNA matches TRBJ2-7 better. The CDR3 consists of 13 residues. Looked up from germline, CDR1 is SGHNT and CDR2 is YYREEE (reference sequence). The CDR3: CASGGQGLNEQYF. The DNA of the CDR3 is TGTGCCAGCGGTGGACAGGGGTTAAACGAGCAGTACTTC.

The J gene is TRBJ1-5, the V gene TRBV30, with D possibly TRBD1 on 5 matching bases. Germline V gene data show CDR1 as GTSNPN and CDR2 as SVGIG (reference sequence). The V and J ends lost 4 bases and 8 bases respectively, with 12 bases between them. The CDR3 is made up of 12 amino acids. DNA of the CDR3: TGTGCCTGGACTCACCAGGGTAAGCCCCAGCATTTT. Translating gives CAWTHQGKPQHF.

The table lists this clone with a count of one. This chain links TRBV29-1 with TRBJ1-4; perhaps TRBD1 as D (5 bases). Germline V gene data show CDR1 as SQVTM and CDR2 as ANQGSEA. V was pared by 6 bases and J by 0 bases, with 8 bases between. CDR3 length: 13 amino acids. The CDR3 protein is CSVGVATNEKLFF. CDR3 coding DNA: TGCAGCGTGGGGGTTGCAACTAATGAAAAACTGTTTTTT.

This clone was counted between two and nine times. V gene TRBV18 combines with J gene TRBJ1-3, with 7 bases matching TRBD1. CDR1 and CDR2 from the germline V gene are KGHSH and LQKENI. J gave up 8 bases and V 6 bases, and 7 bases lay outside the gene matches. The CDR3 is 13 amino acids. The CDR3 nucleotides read TGTGCCAGCTCTACCCTTACAGGGGACACCATATATTTT. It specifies CASSTLTGDTIYF.

Here the CDR3 reads CASRRPPSGLAGGTWNEQFF. DNA of the CDR3: TGTGCCAGCAGGCGTCCTCCATCGGGACTAGCGGGAGGCACATGGAATGAGCAGTTCTTC. The chain has TRBV28 and TRBJ2-1; 15 positions agree with TRBD2. This CDR3 is 20 amino acids long. Germline V gene data show CDR1 as MDHEN and CDR2 as SYDVKM. Trimming removed 6 bases from V and 7 bases from J; junction bases left unmatched: 19.

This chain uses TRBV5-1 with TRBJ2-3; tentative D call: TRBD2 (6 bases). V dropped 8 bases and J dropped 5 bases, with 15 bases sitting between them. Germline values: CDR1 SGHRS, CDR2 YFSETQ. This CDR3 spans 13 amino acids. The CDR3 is CASTGTRGDTQYF. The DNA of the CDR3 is TGCGCCAGTACCGGGACTCGTGGAGATACGCAGTATTTT.

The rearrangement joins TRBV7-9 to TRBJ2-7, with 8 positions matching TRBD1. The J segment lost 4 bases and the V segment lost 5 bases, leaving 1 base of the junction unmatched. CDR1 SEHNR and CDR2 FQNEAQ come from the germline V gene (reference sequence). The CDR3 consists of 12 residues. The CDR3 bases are TGTGCCAGCAGCCGACAGGGGTACGAGCAGTACTTC. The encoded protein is CASSRQGYEQYF.

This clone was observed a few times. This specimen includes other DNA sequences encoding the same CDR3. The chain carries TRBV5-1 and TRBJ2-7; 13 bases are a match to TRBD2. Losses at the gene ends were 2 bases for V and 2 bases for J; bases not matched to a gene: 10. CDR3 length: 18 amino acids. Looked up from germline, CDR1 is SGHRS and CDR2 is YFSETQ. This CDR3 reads CASSLATGTSGTPYEQYF. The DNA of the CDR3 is TGCGCCAGCAGCTTAGCGACCGGGACTAGCGGGACCCCCTACGAGCAGTACTTC.

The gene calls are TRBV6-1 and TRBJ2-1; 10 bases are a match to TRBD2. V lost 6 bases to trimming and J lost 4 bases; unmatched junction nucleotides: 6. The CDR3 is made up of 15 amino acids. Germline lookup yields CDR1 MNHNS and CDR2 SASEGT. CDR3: CASSVPSGGYNEQFF. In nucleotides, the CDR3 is TGTGCCAGCAGCGTCCCTAGCGGGGGTTACAATGAGCAGTTCTTC.

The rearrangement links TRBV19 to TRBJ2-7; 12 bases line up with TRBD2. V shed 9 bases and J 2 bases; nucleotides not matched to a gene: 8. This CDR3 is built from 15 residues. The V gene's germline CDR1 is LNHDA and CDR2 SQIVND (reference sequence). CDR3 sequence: CASKTSGGLPYEQYF. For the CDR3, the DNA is TGTGCCAGCAAGACTAGCGGGGGCCTTCCCTACGAGCAGTACTTC.

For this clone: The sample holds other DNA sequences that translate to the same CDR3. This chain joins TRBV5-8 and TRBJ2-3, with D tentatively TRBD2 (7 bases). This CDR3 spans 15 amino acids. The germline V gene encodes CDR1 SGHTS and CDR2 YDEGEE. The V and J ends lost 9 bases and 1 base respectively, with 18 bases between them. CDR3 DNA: TGTGCCACCTCCTTGAGGGGGGGTGGCACAGATACGCAGTATTTT. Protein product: CATSLRGGGTDTQYF.

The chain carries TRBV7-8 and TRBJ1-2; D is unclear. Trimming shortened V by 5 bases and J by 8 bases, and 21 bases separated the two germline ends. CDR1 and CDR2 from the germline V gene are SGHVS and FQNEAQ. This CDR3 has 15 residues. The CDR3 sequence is CASSPSGPTAGGYTF. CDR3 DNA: TGTGCCAGCAGCCCCTCCGGACCCACTGCGGGGGGCTACACCTTC.